This TCR beta chain came from a study of monozygotic twins with inflammatory bowel disease. The TCR libraries each used total RNA (roughly 3,500 ng per library). From the 5' RACE reads, TCRdb lists one entry per CDR3 protein and no DNA. This sample's table has 150,000 to 200,000 distinct CDR3 sequences. Whole blood without T cell sorting served as the source of isolated total RNA. The CDR3 loop spans 13 amino acids. The V gene's germline CDR1 is SGDLS and CDR2 YYNGEE. Material: blood. This chain uses TRBV9 with TRBJ2-7. This receptor was obtained from a human donor with ulcerative colitis or Crohn's disease, or a healthy co-twin of an affected twin (not recorded which). This CDR3 is CASSEEPKGEQYF.